This is a list of T cell receptor beta chains from one sample in a study of blood T cell repertoires in COVID-19. The protocol was immunoSEQ multiplex PCR, while the TCRdb copy is restricted to in-frame clones and leaves out a portion. The sample includes 150,000 to 200,000 clones, roughly nine tenths of them seen just once. Sequences were obtained from peripheral blood. The receptors stem from an older woman with COVID-19, enrolled during active disease. Each CDR3 is given with its conserved first and last residue. D genes are given only for firm matches. Clone size is not always given. Where it is, it says once, few, many or a class for expanded clones.

v_gene	len	j_gene	abundance	d_gene	CDR3nt	CDR3aa
TRBV3-1/TRBV3-2	15	TRBJ2-7	NA	TRBD2	TGTGCCAGCAGCCAAGGCGGGAGTTTCTCCTACGAGCAGTACTTC	CASSQGGSFSYEQYF
TRBV7-2	14	TRBJ1-2	NA	TRBD1	TGTGCCAGCAGCCGGGACAGGGACAACTATGGCTACACCTTC	CASSRDRDNYGYTF
TRBV19	16	TRBJ1-5	once	TRBD1	TGTGCCAGTAGTATAGAGGGACAGGGGGTCGGTCAGCCCCAGCATTTT	CASSIEGQGVGQPQHF
TRBV5-8	17	TRBJ2-1	NA	TRBD2	TGTGCCAGCAGCTTGCGTAGCGGGACATACCACCTCAATGAGCAGTTCTTC	CASSLRSGTYHLNEQFF
TRBV7-2	14	TRBJ1-2	NA	NA	TGTGCCAGCAGCTCCCCCTGGGGCAGTAGGAGCTACACCTTC	CASSSPWGSRSYTF
TRBV9	15	TRBJ2-3	medium-sized	TRBD2	TGTGCCAGCAGGCCTAGCGGGAGCTGGACAGATACGCAGTATTTT	CASRPSGSWTDTQYF
TRBV29-1	13	TRBJ1-1	once	NA	TGCAGCGTTGAAAAAGGGGGGGACACTGAAGCTTTCTTT	CSVEKGGDTEAFF
TRBV29-1	12	TRBJ2-7	once	NA	TGCAGCGTTGCGACAATTACCTACGAGCAGTACTTC	CSVATITYEQYF
TRBV11-2	14	TRBJ2-7	NA	TRBD1	TGTGCCAGCAGCTCAGACAGGGCCCCCTATGAGCAGTACTTC	CASSSDRAPYEQYF
TRBV9	14	TRBJ1-6	NA	NA	TGTGCCAGCAGCGTAGACAGGCCGAATTCACCCCTCCACTTT	CASSVDRPNSPLHF
TRBV3-1/TRBV3-2	18	TRBJ2-3	NA	TRBD2	TGTGCCAGCAGCCGTTCAGTTCGAGCGGGAGAAGGACGTGATACGCAGTATTTT	CASSRSVRAGEGRDTQYF
TRBV3-1/TRBV3-2	16	TRBJ1-3	NA	NA	TGTGCCAGCAGCCAAGATCGCGGGAGCTCGGGAAACACCATATATTTT	CASSQDRGSSGNTIYF
TRBV18	14	TRBJ2-2	NA	TRBD1	TGTGCCAGCTCACCCAGGGACAGCACCGGGGAGCTGTTTTTT	CASSPRDSTGELFF
TRBV7-9	15	TRBJ2-7	NA	NA	TGTGCCAGCAGCCCCTCGGCGGGACCCACCTACGAGCAGTACTTC	CASSPSAGPTYEQYF
TRBV4-1	18	TRBJ2-2	NA	NA	TGCGCCAGCAGCCTTACCATCAAGTCCTACAGGGTCCCCGGGGAGCTGTTTTTT	CASSLTIKSYRVPGELFF
TRBV30	13	TRBJ1-2	NA	NA	TGTGCCTGGAGTCGGCAGCTCGGGGATGGCTACACCTTC	CAWSRQLGDGYTF
TRBV5-6	12	TRBJ1-2	NA	NA	TGTGCCAGCAGCTTGGGAGGAGGCGGCTACACCTTC	CASSLGGGGYTF
TRBV7-2	14	TRBJ1-5	NA	NA	TGTGCCAGCAGCCCCCGACCGACCGGGCAGCCCCAGCATTTT	CASSPRPTGQPQHF